Listed here are 9 T cell receptor beta chains from one sample, sequenced in a study of memory CD4+ T cells and cytomegalovirus serostatus. TCRdb keeps only in-frame clones here, not all; method: immunoSEQ multiplex PCR. The sample records approximately 50,000 clones, roughly 78% being singletons. Single viable CD3+CD4+CD8-CD45RO+ cells were sorted as the memory CD4+ T cells. Sequencing input: memory CD4+ T cells from blood. These receptors were taken from an adult in good health and CMV-seronegative.

The chain employs TRBV7-3 and TRBJ2-3; 10 bases line up with TRBD2. Germline V gene data show CDR1 as SGHTA and CDR2 as FQGTGA. V dropped 2 bases and J dropped 4; count of bases not matched to a gene: 12. This CDR3 is built from 18 residues. In DNA, the CDR3 is TGTGCCAGCAGCTTACTACTCACTAAAGCGGGAGGGTCAGATACGCAGTATTTT. Protein product: CASSLLLTKAGGSDTQYF.

The gene calls are TRBV30 and TRBJ1-3; D ambiguous. V lost 0 bases, J lost 1 base, and 10 bases lay in between. The CDR3 loop spans 15 amino acids. Per germline, CDR1 GTSNPN and CDR2 SVGIG (reference sequence). CDR3 nucleotides: TGTGCCTGGAGTGTACCAAGGGAATCTGGAAACACCATATATTTT. This codes for CAWSVPRESGNTIYF.

By share, this clone ranks as medium-sized. The chain employs TRBV15 and TRBJ1-5; D is possibly TRBD1 (6 bases). Between the trimmed V and J ends, which lost 0 bases and 6 bases, there was a span of 15 bases. The CDR3 is 16 residues long. Germline V gives CDR1 LNHNV, CDR2 YYDKDF (reference sequence). CDR3 nucleotides: TGTGCCACCAGCAGAGAGTCTGCGAACAGGGCTCAGCCCCAGCATTTT. As protein: CATSRESANRAQPQHF.

As for this clone: One end of the junction fails to match germline, which may point to a read error. The chain carries TRBV10-2 and TRBJ2-5; 9 bases match TRBD2. CDR3 length equals 14 residues. Germline V lookup: CDR1 WSHSY, CDR2 SAAADI. The CDR3 loop reads CASRPSGTQGTQYF. The CDR3 DNA is TGCGCCAGCAGACCTAGCGGGACGCAAGGGACCCAGTACTTC.

This chain connects TRBV10-3 to TRBJ2-1; 11 bases are a match to TRBD2. CDR1 and CDR2 (germline): ENHRY, SYGVKD. Trimming cost V 2 bases and J 7 bases; bases outside gene matches: 7. The CDR3 is 16 residues long. CDR3 sequence: CAISEPSRLAGNEQFF. Written as DNA, the CDR3 is TGTGCCATCAGTGAGCCATCCCGACTAGCGGGAAATGAGCAGTTCTTC.

V gene TRBV2 combines with J gene TRBJ2-1, with no clear D. The CDR3 runs to 13 residues. Germline values: CDR1 SNHLY, CDR2 FYNNEI. The germline V and J ends were trimmed by 1 base and 5 bases, with 6 bases remaining between them. The CDR3 sequence is CASSEELDNEQFF. CDR3 bases: TGTGCCAGCAGTGAAGAATTAGACAATGAGCAGTTCTTC.

The genes are TRBV28 and TRBJ2-1; D not resolved. Trimming removed 6 bases at V and 6 bases at J, with 21 bases between. The CDR3 has 16 amino acids. Germline assignment: CDR1 MDHEN and CDR2 SYDVKM. The CDR3 loop is CASSPRGVSWGNEQFF. The CDR3 DNA is TGTGCCAGCAGCCCACGTGGGGTAAGCTGGGGCAATGAGCAGTTCTTC. Together with reference TRBV28 and TRBJ2-1, the CDR3 gives the full variable domain: DVKVTQSSRYLVKRTGEKVFLECVQDMDHENMFWYRQDPGLGLRLIYFSYDVKMKEKGDIPEGYSVSREKKERFSLILESASTNQTSMYLCASSPRGVSWGNEQFFGPGTRLTVL.

V is TRBV10-3 and J is TRBJ2-3; TRBD1 is a possible D gene (6 bases). V was clipped by 6 bases and J by 0 bases, with 13 bases between them. CDR1 and CDR2 (germline): ENHRY, SYGVKD. The CDR3 covers 15 residues. The DNA of the CDR3 is TGTGCCATCAGCGAGGACAGCACTAGCACAGATACGCAGTATTTT. As protein: CAISEDSTSTDTQYF.

V is TRBV10-3 and J is TRBJ1-3, with D hard to call. The CDR3 loop spans 15 amino acids. Germline-derived CDR1 and CDR2 are ENHRY and SYGVKD. V was trimmed by 3 bases and J by 1 base, leaving 10 bases between them. In nucleotides, the CDR3 is TGTGCCATCAGTGACGCAGGTGTGTCTGGAAACACCATATATTTT. Its translation: CAISDAGVSGNTIYF.